The following is a T cell receptor beta chain sequence with its context. Its antigen is undetermined. The data derive from a study of graft-versus-host responses after intestinal transplantation. Across the whole study: The whole recipient group had anti-thymocyte globulin induction followed by tacrolimus and steroids for around 3 years. Study-level points and caveats: High graft-versus-host to host-versus-graft clonal ratios were found in allografts of patients who had graft-donor T cell macrochimerism. The recipient marrow held GvH clones, and some of them showed up first in ileum or blood.

There are 14 residues in the CDR3. V was shortened by 3 bases and J by 11 bases, with 20 bases between the two germline ends. Looked up from germline, CDR1 is SGHDT and CDR2 is YYEEEE. TCRdb's table, derived via immunoSEQ multiplex PCR, lists solely in-frame clones and lacks some. The sample has around 130,000 clones, approximately 92% seen once. The starting material was unstimulated CD4+ T cells sorted from spleen or lymph node cells, obtained before intestinal transplant. The V call is TRBV5-6, the J call TRBJ1-2, with D perhaps matching TRBD1 (6 bases). This clonotype was obtained from a human donor who received an intestinal transplant. The CDR3 coding sequence is TGTGCCAGCAGCTACCGACAGGTTCACATGGTTTACACCTTC. Translated, it gives CASSYRQVHMVYTF.